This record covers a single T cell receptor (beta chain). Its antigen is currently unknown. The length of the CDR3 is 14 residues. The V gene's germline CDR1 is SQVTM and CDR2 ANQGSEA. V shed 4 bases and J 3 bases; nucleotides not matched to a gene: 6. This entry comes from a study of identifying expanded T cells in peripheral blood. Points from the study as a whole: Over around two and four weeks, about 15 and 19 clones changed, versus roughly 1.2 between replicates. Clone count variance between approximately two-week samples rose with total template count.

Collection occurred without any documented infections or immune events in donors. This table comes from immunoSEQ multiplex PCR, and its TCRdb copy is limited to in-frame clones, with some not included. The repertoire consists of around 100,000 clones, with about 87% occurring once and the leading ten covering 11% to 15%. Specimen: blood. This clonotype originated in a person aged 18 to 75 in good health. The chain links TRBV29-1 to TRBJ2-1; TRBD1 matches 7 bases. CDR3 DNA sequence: TGCAGCGTTGTAGGTCAGGGGGTCTACAATGAGCAGTTCTTC. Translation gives CSVVGQGVYNEQFF.